This T cell receptor beta chain was obtained from a study of shared clonotypes between healthy human individuals. For the study at large: For every donor, three CD4 naive, three CD4 memory, two CD8 naive and one CD8 memory plates were used.

Study results and caveats: Clonotypes shared by all four donors outscored non-shared clonotypes in generation probability. Few donors restricted represented genetic and exposure-history diversity.

Notes on this clone: Antigen: not known.

The assay was immunoSEQ multiplex PCR, and TCRdb's table has in-frame clones only and misses some. The sample consists of approximately 2.5 million clones, around 94% of them appearing once. The sample taken for sequencing was naive CD4+ T cells sorted from blood. Subset given: CD45RA+ positively selected. The source is a man younger than 35 in good health.

This CDR3 reads CARSLGASTGGVNIASGANVLTF. CDR3 coding DNA: TGTGCCAGAAGCTTAGGGGCCAGCACAGGGGGCGTAAACATCGCCTCTGGGGCCAACGTCCTGACTTTC. The rearrangement joins TRBV7-5 to TRBJ2-6; the DNA was not used to check the table's D call, TRBD1. TRBV7-5 counts as a pseudogene. The CDR3 loop spans 23 amino acids.